This entry describes one T cell receptor (beta chain). The antigen remains unidentified. This record comes from a study of memory CD4+ T cells and cytomegalovirus serostatus. Overall study findings and caveats: CD4+ memory repertoires contained about 40% of the roughly 150 reported CMV TCRbeta sequences.

Single viable CD3+CD4+CD8-CD45RO+ cells were sorted as the memory CD4+ T cells. Trimming removed 5 bases at V and 5 bases at J, with 16 bases between. Germline lookup yields CDR1 SGHTA and CDR2 FQGTGA. The CDR3 is made up of 15 amino acids. In the authors' workflow: After removing out-of-frame reads, over 2 million distinct TCRbeta sequences remained. Here immunoSEQ multiplex PCR was the method, and the copy in TCRdb shows in-frame clones only, minus some. V, J and clone size were drawn from that table, and D and trimming were deduced from the DNA. The table lists some 60,000 clones, roughly 81% of them singletons.

This TCR derives from an adult in good health and CMV-seronegative. V usage is TRBV7-3 and J usage is TRBJ2-1, with D tentatively TRBD2 (5 bases). The sequencing input was memory CD4+ T cells from blood. This CDR3 reads CASSRTSEVNNEQFF. In nucleotides, the CDR3 is TGTGCCAGCAGCCGAACTAGTGAGGTCAACAATGAGCAGTTCTTC.